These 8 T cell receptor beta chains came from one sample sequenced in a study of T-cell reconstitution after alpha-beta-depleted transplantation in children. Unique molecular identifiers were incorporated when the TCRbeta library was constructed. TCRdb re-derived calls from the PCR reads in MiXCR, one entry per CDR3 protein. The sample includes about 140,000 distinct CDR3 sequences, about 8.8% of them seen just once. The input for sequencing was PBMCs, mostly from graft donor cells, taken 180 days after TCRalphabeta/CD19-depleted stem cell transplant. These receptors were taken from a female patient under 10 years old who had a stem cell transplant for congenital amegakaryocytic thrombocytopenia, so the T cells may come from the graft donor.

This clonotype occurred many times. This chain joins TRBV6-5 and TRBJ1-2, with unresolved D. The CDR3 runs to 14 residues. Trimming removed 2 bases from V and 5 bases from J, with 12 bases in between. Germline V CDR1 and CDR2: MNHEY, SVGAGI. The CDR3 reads CASSYRVVGYGYTF. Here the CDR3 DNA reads TGTGCCAGCAGTTACAGAGTGGTGGGGTATGGCTACACCTTC.

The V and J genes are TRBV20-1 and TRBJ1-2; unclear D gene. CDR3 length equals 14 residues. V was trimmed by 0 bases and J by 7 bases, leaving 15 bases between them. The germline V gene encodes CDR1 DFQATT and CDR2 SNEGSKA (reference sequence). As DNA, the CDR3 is TGCAGTGCTAGAGAGGTGATAGGGTTGCCTGGCTACACCTTC. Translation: CSAREVIGLPGYTF.

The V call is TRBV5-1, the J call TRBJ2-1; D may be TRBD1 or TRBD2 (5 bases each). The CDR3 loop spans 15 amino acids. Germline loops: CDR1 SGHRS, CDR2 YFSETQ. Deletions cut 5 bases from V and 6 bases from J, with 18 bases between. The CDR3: CASRTGTTYGNEQFF. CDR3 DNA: TGCGCCAGCAGAACCGGGACCACCTACGGCAATGAGCAGTTCTTC.

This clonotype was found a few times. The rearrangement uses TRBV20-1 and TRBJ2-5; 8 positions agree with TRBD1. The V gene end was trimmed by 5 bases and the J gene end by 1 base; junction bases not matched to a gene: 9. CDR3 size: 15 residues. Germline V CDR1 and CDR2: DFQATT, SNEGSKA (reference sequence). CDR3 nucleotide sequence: TGCAGTGCTGGGAGGACAGGGATTTTCCAAGAGACCCAGTACTTC. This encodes CSAGRTGIFQETQYF.

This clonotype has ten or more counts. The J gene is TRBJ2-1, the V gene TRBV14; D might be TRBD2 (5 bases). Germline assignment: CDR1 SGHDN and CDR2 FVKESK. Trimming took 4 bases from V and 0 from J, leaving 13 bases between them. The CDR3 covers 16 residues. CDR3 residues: CASSLRASRSYNEQFF. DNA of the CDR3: TGTGCCAGCAGCCTACGGGCTAGCCGCTCCTACAATGAGCAGTTCTTC.

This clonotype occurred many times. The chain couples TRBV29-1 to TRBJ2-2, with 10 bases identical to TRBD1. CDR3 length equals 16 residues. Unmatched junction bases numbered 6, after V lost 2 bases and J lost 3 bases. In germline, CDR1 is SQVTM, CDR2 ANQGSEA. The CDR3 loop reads CSVEPRQGAHTGELFF. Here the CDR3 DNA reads TGCAGCGTTGAACCCCGACAGGGGGCGCACACCGGGGAGCTGTTTTTT.

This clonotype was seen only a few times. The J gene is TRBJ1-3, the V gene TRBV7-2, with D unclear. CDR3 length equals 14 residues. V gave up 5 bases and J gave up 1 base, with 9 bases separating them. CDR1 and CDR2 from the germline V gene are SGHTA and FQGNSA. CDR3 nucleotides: TGTGCCAGCAGCATGGACTATTCTGGAAACACCATATATTTT. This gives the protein CASSMDYSGNTIYF.

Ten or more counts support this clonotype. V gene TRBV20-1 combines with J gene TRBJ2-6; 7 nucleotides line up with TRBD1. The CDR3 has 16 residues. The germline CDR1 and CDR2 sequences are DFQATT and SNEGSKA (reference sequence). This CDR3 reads CGTGTAVYSGANVLTF. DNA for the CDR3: TGCGGTACCGGGACAGCCGTATACTCTGGGGCCAACGTCCTGACTTTC.